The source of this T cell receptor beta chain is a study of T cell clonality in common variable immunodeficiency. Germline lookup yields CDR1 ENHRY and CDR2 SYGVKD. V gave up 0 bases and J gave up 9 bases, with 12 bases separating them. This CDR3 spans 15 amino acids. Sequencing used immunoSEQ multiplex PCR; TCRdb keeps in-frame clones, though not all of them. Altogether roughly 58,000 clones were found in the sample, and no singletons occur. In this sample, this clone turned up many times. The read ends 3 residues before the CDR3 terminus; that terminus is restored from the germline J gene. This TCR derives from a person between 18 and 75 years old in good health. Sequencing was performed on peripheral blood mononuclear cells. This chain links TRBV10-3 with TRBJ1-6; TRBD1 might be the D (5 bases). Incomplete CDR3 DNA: TGTGCCATCAGTGAGTCACAGGAGTTCGGTTCACCC. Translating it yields CAISESQEFGSP. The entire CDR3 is CAISESQEFGSPLHF.